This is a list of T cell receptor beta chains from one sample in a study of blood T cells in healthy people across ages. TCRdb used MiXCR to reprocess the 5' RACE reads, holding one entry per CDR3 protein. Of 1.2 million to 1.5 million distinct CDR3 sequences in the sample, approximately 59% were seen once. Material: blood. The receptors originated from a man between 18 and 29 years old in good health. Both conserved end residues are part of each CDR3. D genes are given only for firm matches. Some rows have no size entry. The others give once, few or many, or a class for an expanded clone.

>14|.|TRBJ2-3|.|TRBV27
CASNQLTSTDTQYF
TGTGCCAGCAACCAATTGACAAGCACAGATACGCAGTATTTT
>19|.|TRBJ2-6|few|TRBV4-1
CASSQALSGISSGANVLTF
TGCGCCAGCAGCCAAGCCCTTTCGGGTATTTCGTCTGGGGCCAACGTCCTGACTTTC
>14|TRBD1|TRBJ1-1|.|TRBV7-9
CASSWTGSNTEAFF
TGTGCCAGCAGCTGGACAGGGTCGAACACTGAAGCTTTCTTT
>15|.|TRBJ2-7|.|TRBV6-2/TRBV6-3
CATRDKRGEFYEQYF
TGTGCCACCCGGGACAAAAGGGGAGAGTTCTACGAGCAGTACTTC
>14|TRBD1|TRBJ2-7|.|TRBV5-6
CASSYDRGVYEQYF
TGTGCCAGCAGCTACGACAGGGGGGTATACGAGCAGTACTTC
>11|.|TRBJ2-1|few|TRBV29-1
CSVDGGYEQFF
TGCAGCGTAGACGGGGGTTACGAGCAGTTCTTC
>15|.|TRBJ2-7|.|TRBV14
CASSRWAGSSYEQYF
TGTGCCAGCAGCCGCTGGGCAGGCAGCTCCTACGAGCAGTACTTC
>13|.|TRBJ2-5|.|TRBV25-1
CASSEVVQETQYF
TGTGCCAGCAGTGAAGTGGTCCAAGAGACCCAGTACTTC
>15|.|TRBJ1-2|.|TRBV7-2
CASSYTGNLNYGYTF
TGTGCCAGCAGCTACACAGGGAATCTGAACTATGGCTACACCTTC
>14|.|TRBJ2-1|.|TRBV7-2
CASSSLHGEYEQFF
TGTGCCAGCAGCTCCCTCCACGGGGAATACGAGCAGTTCTTC
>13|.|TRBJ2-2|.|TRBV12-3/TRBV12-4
CASSFGVDGELFF
TGTGCCAGCAGTTTTGGTGTAGACGGGGAGCTGTTTTTT
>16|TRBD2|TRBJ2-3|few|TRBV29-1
CSVRGKIAGGADTQYF
TGCAGCGTTCGCGGCAAAATAGCGGGGGGTGCCGATACGCAGTATTTT
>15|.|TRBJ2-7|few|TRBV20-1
CSARDLPAPTYEQYF
TGCAGTGCTAGAGATCTCCCTGCTCCCACCTACGAGCAGTACTTC
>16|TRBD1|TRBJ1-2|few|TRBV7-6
CASSSGQGKVVDGYTF
TGTGCCAGCAGCTCGGGACAGGGGAAGGTTGTGGATGGCTACACCTTC
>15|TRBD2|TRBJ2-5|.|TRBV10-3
CAISESKRESKTQYF
TGTGCCATCAGTGAGTCGAAGCGGGAGTCAAAGACCCAGTACTTC
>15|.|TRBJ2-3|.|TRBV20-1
CSAVIREVDTDTQYF
TGCAGTGCCGTAATCAGGGAGGTTGACACAGATACGCAGTATTTT
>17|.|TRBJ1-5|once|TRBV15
CATSRDSTGRGGQPQHF
TGTGCCACCAGCAGAGATAGTACGGGGCGGGGGGGACAGCCCCAGCATTTT
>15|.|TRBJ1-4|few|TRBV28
CASTPAGAGAEKLFF
TGTGCCAGCACGCCCGCAGGGGCGGGGGCTGAAAAACTGTTTTTT
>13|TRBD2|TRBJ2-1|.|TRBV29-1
CSVEKASGTEQFF
TGCAGCGTTGAAAAGGCTAGCGGGACTGAGCAGTTCTTC
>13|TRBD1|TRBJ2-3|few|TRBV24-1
CATSDSRGRTQYF
TGTGCCACCAGTGATTCCAGGGGGCGAACCCAGTATTTT
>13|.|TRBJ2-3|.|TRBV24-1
CATMGGSTDTQYF
TGTGCCACCATGGGGGGAAGCACAGATACGCAGTATTTT
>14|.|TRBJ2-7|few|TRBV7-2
CASSSIRTTYEQYF
TGTGCCAGCAGCTCTATTCGCACTACCTACGAGCAGTACTTC
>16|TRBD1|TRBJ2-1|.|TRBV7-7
CASSLVPGTGGNEQFF
TGTGCTAGCAGCTTAGTGCCCGGGACAGGGGGCAATGAGCAGTTCTTC
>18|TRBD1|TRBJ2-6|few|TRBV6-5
CASSSPGQPSSGANVLTF
TGTGCCAGCAGTTCCCCGGGACAGCCGAGCTCTGGGGCCAACGTCCTGACTTTC
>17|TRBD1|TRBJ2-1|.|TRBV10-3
CAIRPQDRVVLYNEQFF
TGTGCCATCAGGCCTCAGGACAGGGTGGTCCTATACAATGAGCAGTTCTTC
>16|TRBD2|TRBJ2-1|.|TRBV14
CASSQVTSGVINEQFF
TGTGCCAGCAGCCAAGTTACTAGCGGGGTGATCAATGAGCAGTTCTTC
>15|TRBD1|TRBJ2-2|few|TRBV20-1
CSARDQGADAGELFF
TGCAGTGCTAGAGATCAGGGGGCGGATGCCGGGGAGCTGTTTTTT
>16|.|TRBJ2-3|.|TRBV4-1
CASSQGVGTSTDTQYF
TGCGCCAGCAGCCAAGGGGTGGGGACTAGCACAGATACGCAGTATTTT
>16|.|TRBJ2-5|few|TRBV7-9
CASSLYRGRVQETQYF
TGTGCCAGCAGTCTCTATCGGGGACGAGTCCAAGAGACCCAGTACTTC
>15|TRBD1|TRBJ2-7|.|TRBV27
CASRAGTGASYEQYF
TGTGCCAGCAGGGCAGGGACAGGGGCCTCCTACGAGCAGTACTTC
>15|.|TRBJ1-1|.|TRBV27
CASSLNPSGNTEAFF
TGTGCCAGCAGTTTAAACCCGTCCGGCAACACTGAAGCTTTCTTT
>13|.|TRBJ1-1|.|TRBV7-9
CASSLDPRTEAFF
TGTGCCAGCAGCTTAGATCCAAGGACTGAAGCTTTCTTT
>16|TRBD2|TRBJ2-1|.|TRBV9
CASSVVGTSIRHEQFF
TGTGCCAGCAGCGTAGTAGGGACTAGCATTAGACATGAGCAGTTCTTC
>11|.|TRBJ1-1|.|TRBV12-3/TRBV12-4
CASSVGSEAFF
TGTGCCAGCAGTGTAGGGTCTGAAGCTTTCTTT
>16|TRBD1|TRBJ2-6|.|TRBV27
CASRLIQGTGANVLTF
TGTGCCAGCAGGCTCATACAGGGGACTGGGGCCAACGTCCTGACTTTC
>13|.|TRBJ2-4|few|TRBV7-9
CASSLVQGGIQYF
TGTGCCAGCAGCTTAGTCCAGGGGGGCATTCAGTACTTC
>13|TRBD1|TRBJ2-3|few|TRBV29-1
CSASGTGIDTQYF
TGCAGCGCCTCCGGGACAGGGATAGATACGCAGTATTTT
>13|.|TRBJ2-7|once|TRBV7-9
CASSWRGSYEQYF
TGTGCCAGCAGCTGGCGGGGATCCTACGAGCAGTACTTC
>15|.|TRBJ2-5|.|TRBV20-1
CSAIGLTEVWETQYF
TGCAGTGCCATTGGACTGACGGAGGTTTGGGAGACCCAGTACTTC
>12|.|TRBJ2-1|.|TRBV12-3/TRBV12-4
CASSFQFPEQFF
TGTGCCAGCAGTTTCCAGTTTCCTGAGCAGTTCTTC
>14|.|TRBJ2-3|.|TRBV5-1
CASSPGSGSDTQYF
TGCGCCAGCAGCCCCGGGTCGGGCTCAGATACGCAGTATTTT
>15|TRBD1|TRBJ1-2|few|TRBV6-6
CASSFHPTGLYGYTF
TGTGCCAGCAGTTTTCACCCGACAGGGCTCTATGGCTACACCTTC
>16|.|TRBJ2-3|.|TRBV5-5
CASSPISSGYTDTQYF
TGTGCCAGCAGCCCCATTTCATCAGGGTACACAGATACGCAGTATTTT
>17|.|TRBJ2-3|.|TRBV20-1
CSAASGAGALSTDTQYF
TGCAGTGCGGCCTCGGGGGCAGGGGCCCTGAGCACAGATACGCAGTATTTT
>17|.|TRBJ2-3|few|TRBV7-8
CASSLGLTALSTDTQYF
TGTGCCAGCAGCTTAGGGCTGACAGCACTCAGCACAGATACGCAGTATTTT
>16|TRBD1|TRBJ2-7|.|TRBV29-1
CSVDGLPGQASYEQYF
TGCAGCGTTGATGGCTTACCGGGACAGGCCTCCTACGAGCAGTACTTC
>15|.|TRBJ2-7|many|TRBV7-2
CASSPGPRPGHEQYF
TGTGCCAGCAGCCCCGGGCCCCGTCCGGGGCACGAGCAGTACTTC
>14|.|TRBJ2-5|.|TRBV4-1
CASSQAARAETQYF
TGCGCCAGCAGCCAAGCGGCAAGGGCAGAGACCCAGTACTTC
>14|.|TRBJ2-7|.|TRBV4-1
CASSQDWTSYEQYF
TGCGCCAGCAGCCAAGATTGGACTTCCTACGAGCAGTACTTC
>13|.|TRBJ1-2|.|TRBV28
CASSSTDLYGYTF
TGTGCCAGCAGTTCGACAGACCTCTATGGCTACACCTTC
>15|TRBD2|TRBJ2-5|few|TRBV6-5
CASSRGLAGVETQYF
TGTGCCAGCAGTCGGGGACTAGCGGGAGTGGAGACCCAGTACTTC
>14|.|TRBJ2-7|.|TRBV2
CASSEARTEWEQYF
TGTGCCAGCAGTGAAGCGCGTACAGAATGGGAGCAGTACTTC
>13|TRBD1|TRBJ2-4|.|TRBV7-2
CASSWDRDNIQYF
TGTGCCAGCAGCTGGGACAGGGACAACATTCAGTACTTC
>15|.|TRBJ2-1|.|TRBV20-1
CSARGGEWKANEQFF
TGCAGTGCTAGAGGAGGAGAATGGAAGGCCAATGAGCAGTTCTTC
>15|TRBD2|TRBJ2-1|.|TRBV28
CASNQLAGFYNEQFF
TGTGCCAGCAACCAATTAGCGGGGTTCTACAATGAGCAGTTCTTC
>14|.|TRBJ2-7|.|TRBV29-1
CSVEFATSPYEQYF
TGCAGCGTTGAGTTCGCGACTAGTCCCTACGAGCAGTACTTC
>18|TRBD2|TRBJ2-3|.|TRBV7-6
CASSWAGLAGGNTDTQYF
TGTGCCAGCAGCTGGGCGGGACTAGCGGGAGGTAACACAGATACGCAGTATTTT